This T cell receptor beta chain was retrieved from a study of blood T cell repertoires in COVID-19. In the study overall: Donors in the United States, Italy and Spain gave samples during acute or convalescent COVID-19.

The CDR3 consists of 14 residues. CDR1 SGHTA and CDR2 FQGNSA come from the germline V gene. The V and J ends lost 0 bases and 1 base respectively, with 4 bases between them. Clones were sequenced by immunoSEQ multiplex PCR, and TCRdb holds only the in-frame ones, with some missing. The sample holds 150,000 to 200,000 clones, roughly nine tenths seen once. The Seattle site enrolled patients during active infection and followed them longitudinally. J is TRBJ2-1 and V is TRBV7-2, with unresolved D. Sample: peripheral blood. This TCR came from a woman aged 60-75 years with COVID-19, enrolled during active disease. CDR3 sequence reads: CASSLAASYNEQFF. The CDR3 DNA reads TGTGCCAGCAGCTTAGCGGCTTCCTACAATGAGCAGTTCTTC.